Each of the 9 T cell receptor beta chains below was sequenced from the same sample in a study of radiation and T cells in renal cell carcinoma. TCRdb's copy holds only in-frame clones and misses some; the assay was immunoSEQ multiplex PCR. The sample records under 200,000 clones, 88% being singletons. Time point in this sample: blood 4 weeks post-SBRT, at nephrectomy. The treatment is: 15 Gy SBRT to primary tumor, nephrectomy 4 weeks later. The source was blood, collected from a patient whose treatment included radiotherapy and nephrectomy. These TCRs come from a woman aged 45 to 65 with renal cell carcinoma.

The J gene is TRBJ1-1, the V gene TRBV13; TRBD1 might be the D (5 bases). CDR3 size: 14 residues. The ends were cut back, 3 bases at V and 4 bases at J, with 12 bases in the middle. Germline-derived CDR1 and CDR2 are PRHDT and FYEKMQ (reference sequence). CDR3 DNA sequence: TGTGCCAGCAGCTTCCGGACAACATTCACTGAAGCTTTCTTT. It encodes CASSFRTTFTEAFF.

This sequence joins TRBV7-9 and TRBJ2-1, with unresolved D. Trimming shortened V by 7 bases and J by 6 bases, and 7 bases separated the two germline ends. The CDR3 sequence is 11 residues long. Germline values: CDR1 SEHNR, CDR2 FQNEAQ (reference sequence). The CDR3 bases are TGTGCCAGCAACTGGGGCAATGAGCAGTTCTTC. It translates to CASNWGNEQFF.

The chain is built from TRBV9 and TRBJ1-4; a weak D match, TRBD1 (5 bases). With 0 bases removed from V and 2 bases from J, the gap between germline ends came to 8 bases. The CDR3 loop spans 15 amino acids. Germline V CDR1 and CDR2: SGDLS, YYNGEE. The CDR3 DNA sequence: TGTGCCAGCAGCGTAGAAAGGGGTACTAATGAAAAACTGTTTTTT. It encodes CASSVERGTNEKLFF.

In its sample, this clone was seen once. This chain joins TRBV7-3 and TRBJ2-1; 8 positions agree with TRBD2. CDR1 SGHTA and CDR2 FQGTGA come from the germline V gene. The trim removed 2 bases at V and 6 bases at J, leaving 6 bases unmatched. The CDR3 runs 15 residues. The CDR3 coding sequence is TGTGCCAGCAGCTTAGCCAGCGGGGGAGCCAATGAGCAGTTCTTC. It translates to CASSLASGGANEQFF.

Only a few counts were recorded for this clone. This rearrangement joins TRBV30 to TRBJ1-5; D possibly corresponds to TRBD1 (6 bases). Trimming removed 5 bases from V and 3 bases from J, with 14 bases in between. Per the germline V gene, CDR1 is GTSNPN and CDR2 is SVGIG (reference sequence). CDR3 length equals 14 residues. This CDR3 reads CAWGGRPPNQPQHF. CDR3 nucleotides: TGTGCCTGGGGGGGCAGACCTCCCAATCAGCCCCAGCATTTT.

J is TRBJ1-4 and V is TRBV7-2; TRBD1 matches at 7 bases. After removal of 5 bases from V and 3 bases from J, the junction contained 9 bases not matched to a gene. This CDR3 contains 16 residues. Germline values: CDR1 SGHTA, CDR2 FQGNSA. The CDR3 DNA sequence: TGTGCCAGCAGCAGAGCAGGGGGAGTGGCTAATGAAAAACTGTTTTTT. Its translation: CASSRAGGVANEKLFF.

The CDR3 protein is CSVRGGNTEAFF. In DNA, the CDR3 is TGCAGCGTACGGGGGGGGAACACTGAAGCTTTCTTT. This chain links TRBV29-1 with TRBJ1-1; D is possibly TRBD1 (5 bases). V was cut by 6 bases and J by 1 base, with 9 bases left in between. Germline V gene data show CDR1 as SQVTM and CDR2 as ANQGSEA. The CDR3 is 12 residues long.

The V and J genes are TRBV5-1 and TRBJ2-1; 9 nucleotides line up with TRBD1. V shed 5 bases and J 3 bases; nucleotides not matched to a gene: 9. Germline V lookup: CDR1 SGHRS, CDR2 YFSETQ. This CDR3 comprises 16 residues. CDR3 bases: TGCGCCAGCAGTTGGCAGGGACAGGGTTACTACAATGAGCAGTTCTTC. It specifies CASSWQGQGYYNEQFF.

This rearrangement joins TRBV9 to TRBJ1-6; perhaps TRBD1 as D (5 bases). The CDR3 runs to 15 residues. Germline CDR1 reads SGDLS; CDR2 reads YYNGEE. Trimming pared 0 bases from V and 7 bases from J, leaving 11 bases between. The CDR3 region is CASSVEEGQNSPLHF. DNA for the CDR3: TGTGCCAGCAGCGTAGAGGAGGGGCAAAATTCACCCCTCCACTTT. Full variable domain (missing parts from reference TRBV9 and TRBJ1-6): DSGVTQTPKHLITATGQRVTLRCSPRSGDLSVYWYQQSLDQGLQFLIQYYNGEERAKGNILERFSAQQFPDLHSELNLSSLELGDSALYFCASSVEEGQNSPLHFGNGTRLTVT.